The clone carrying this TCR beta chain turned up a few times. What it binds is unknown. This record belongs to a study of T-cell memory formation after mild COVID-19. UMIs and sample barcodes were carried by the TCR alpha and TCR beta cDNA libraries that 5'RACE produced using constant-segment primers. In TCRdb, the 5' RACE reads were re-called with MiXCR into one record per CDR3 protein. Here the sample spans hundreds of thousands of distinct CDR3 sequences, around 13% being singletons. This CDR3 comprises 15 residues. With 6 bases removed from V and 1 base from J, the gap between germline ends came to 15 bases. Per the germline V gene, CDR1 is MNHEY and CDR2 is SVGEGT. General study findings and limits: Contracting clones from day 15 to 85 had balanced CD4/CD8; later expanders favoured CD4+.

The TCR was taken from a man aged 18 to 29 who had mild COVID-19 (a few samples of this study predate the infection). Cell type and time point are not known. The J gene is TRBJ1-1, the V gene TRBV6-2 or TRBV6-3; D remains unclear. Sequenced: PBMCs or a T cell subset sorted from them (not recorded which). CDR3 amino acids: CASSPSDPTNTEAFF. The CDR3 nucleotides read TGTGCCAGCAGCCCGTCTGACCCTACGAACACTGAAGCTTTCTTT.